This T cell receptor (beta chain) was documented in a study of blood T cells in healthy people across ages. Regarding the study as a whole: PBMC samples, being unsorted, prevented any conclusive comparison of naive and antigen-experienced cells. The donors' CMV status was not determined, possibly confounding changes in expanded clonotypes.

There are a few counts of this clonotype. Its antigen is currently unknown. PCR was performed a second time for about 7 to 11 cycles using a sample-barcoded 5' primer and a J-beta primer mix. Unique molecular identifiers of 12 random nucleotides labeled each cDNA. Each single sample gave us at least 2.5 million CDR3-containing paired-end reads. TCRdb redid the calling of the 5' RACE reads with MiXCR, one entry per CDR3 protein. The sample shows roughly 1,000,000 distinct CDR3 sequences, about 25% of them seen only once. The V and J ends lost 3 bases and 0 bases respectively, with 10 bases between them. Germline CDR1 KGHSH, CDR2 LQKENI. The CDR3 has 15 amino acids. This sample was shared with a second study, whose subject was T cells of mothers and their children.

The sequence came from a girl aged 2-9 years in good health. Sequencing was done on a sample of blood. The rearrangement links TRBV18 to TRBJ2-3; no clear D. CDR3 protein: CASSPLPQSTDTQYF. CDR3 nucleotides: TGTGCCAGCTCACCTCTACCACAGAGCACAGATACGCAGTATTTT. Full variable domain (remainder filled in from reference TRBV18 and TRBJ2-3): NAGVMQNPRHLVRRRGQEARLRCSPMKGHSHVYWYRQLPEEGLKFMVYLQKENIIDESGMPKERFSAEFPKEGPSILRIQQVVRGDSAAYFCASSPLPQSTDTQYFGPGTRLTVL.